The 28 T cell receptor beta chains reported below all come from one sample, sequenced in a study of blood T cell repertoires in COVID-19. This table comes from immunoSEQ multiplex PCR, and its TCRdb copy is limited to in-frame clones, with some not included. The table includes roughly 190,000 clones, around 76% detected once. Input material: peripheral blood. All receptors come from a woman in her sixties or seventies with COVID-19, enrolled during active disease.

To note about this clone: This CDR3 is also generated by other DNA sequences in the sample. V and J are TRBV2 and TRBJ1-6; D is uncertain. The ends were cut back, 6 bases at V and 10 bases at J, with 13 bases in the middle. The germline V gene encodes CDR1 SNHLY and CDR2 FYNNEI. The CDR3 runs to 13 residues. The CDR3 bases are TGTGCCAGCAGCCCCGGAGGGTCGTCACCCCTCCACTTT. It is translated as CASSPGGSSPLHF. Looking up the rest from reference TRBV2 and TRBJ1-6 gives the full variable domain: EPEVTQTPSHQVTQMGQEVILRCVPISNHLYFYWYRQILGQKVEFLVSFYNNEISEKSEIFDDQFSVERPDGSNFTLKIRSTKLEDSAMYFCASSPGGSSPLHFGNGTRLTVT.

The rearrangement links TRBV6-5 to TRBJ1-3; D is ambiguous. The CDR3 is 15 amino acids. The ends were cut back, 0 bases at V and 7 bases at J, with 13 bases in the middle. Germline V gene data show CDR1 as MNHEY and CDR2 as SVGAGI. Here the CDR3 reads CASSYSGGLRNTIYF. In nucleotides, the CDR3 is TGTGCCAGCAGTTACTCCGGTGGGCTCAGGAACACCATATATTTT.

This clone was counted only a few times. This chain joins TRBV4-2 and TRBJ2-3, with a weak D call TRBD2 (7 bases). CDR1 and CDR2 from the germline V gene are LGHNA and YNFKEQ. The V gene lost 1 base and the J gene lost 4 bases, with 12 bases spanning the gap. The CDR3 runs 15 residues. The CDR3 DNA is TGTGCCAGCAGCCAAGCGAGCGGGACACCAGATACGCAGTATTTT. Translating gives CASSQASGTPDTQYF.

The chain uses TRBV5-6 and TRBJ1-5, with no clear D. The CDR3 covers 14 residues. Trimming pared 2 bases from V and 2 bases from J, leaving 8 bases between. Germline lookup yields CDR1 SGHDT and CDR2 YYEEEE. CDR3 nucleotides: TGTGCCAGCAGCTTTGGTCGGGGCAATCAGCCCCAGCATTTT. Its protein is CASSFGRGNQPQHF.

This rearrangement joins TRBV11-3 to TRBJ1-1; D is uncertain. Germline values: CDR1 SGHNT, CDR2 YENEEA. This CDR3 is built from 13 residues. Trimming took off 0 bases at V and 12 bases at J, with 14 bases between the two ends. CDR3 region: CASSLDSTQDSFF. CDR3 bases: TGTGCCAGCAGCTTAGACTCTACCCAGGATTCTTTCTTT.

The chain is built from TRBV11-2 and TRBJ1-6; D is uncertain. In germline, CDR1 is SGHAT, CDR2 FQNNGV. This CDR3 is built from 12 residues. V gave up 5 bases and J gave up 7 bases, with 6 bases separating them. CDR3 DNA: TGTGCCAGCAGCCCGTTGAATTCACCCCTCCACTTT. Protein sequence: CASSPLNSPLHF.

The V gene is TRBV9, the J gene TRBJ1-3, with D possibly being TRBD1 (5 bases). V was trimmed by 2 bases and J by 8 bases, leaving 14 bases between them. Germline CDR1 is SGDLS and CDR2 is YYNGEE. The CDR3 runs to 14 residues. The CDR3 nucleotides read TGTGCCAGCAGCGTCCACCAGGGTATGGACACCATATATTTT. It codes for CASSVHQGMDTIYF.

The chain recombines TRBV5-1 with TRBJ1-3; D call uncertain. V lost 6 bases to trimming and J lost 2 bases, with 12 bases between them. Per the germline V gene, CDR1 is SGHRS and CDR2 is YFSETQ. The CDR3 loop spans 14 amino acids. In nucleotides, the CDR3 is TGCGCCAGCACCTCCGGGAGTCCTGGAAACACCATATATTTT. The encoded protein is CASTSGSPGNTIYF.

V is TRBV5-1 and J is TRBJ2-5; 11 positions agree with TRBD2. Germline loops: CDR1 SGHRS, CDR2 YFSETQ. The CDR3 consists of 17 residues. V shed 2 bases and J 3 bases; nucleotides not matched to a gene: 9. The DNA for the CDR3 is TGCGCCAGCAGCTTCGGGCTAGCGGGGGGCCGAAAAGAGACCCAGTACTTC. Encoded protein: CASSFGLAGGRKETQYF.

There are many counts of this clone. The chain couples TRBV6-2 or TRBV6-3 to TRBJ1-2; 8 positions agree with TRBD1. The germline V gene has CDR1 MNHEY and CDR2 SVGEGT. The CDR3 covers 13 residues. Trimming at V came to 5 bases and at J to 7 bases, leaving 6 bases not matched to a gene. The CDR3 reads CASSKDRAGGYTF. The CDR3 nucleotides are TGTGCCAGCAGTAAGGACAGGGCTGGTGGCTACACCTTC.

This chain uses TRBV15 with TRBJ1-4; tentative D call: TRBD1 (5 bases). Per germline, CDR1 LNHNV and CDR2 YYDKDF (reference sequence). The CDR3 length is 18 residues. Trimming removed 0 bases from V and 7 bases from J, with 21 bases in between. CDR3 sequence: CATSRDPAGSRRGEKLFF. The CDR3 nucleotides read TGTGCCACCAGCAGAGATCCCGCAGGGTCGAGGAGAGGTGAAAAACTGTTTTTT.

This rearrangement joins TRBV9 to TRBJ2-7, with 11 bases matching TRBD2. V trimming: 2 bases; J trimming: 7 bases; junction bases outside the gene matches: 5. The CDR3 is 14 residues long. Per germline, CDR1 SGDLS and CDR2 YYNGEE. CDR3 sequence (DNA): TGTGCCAGCAGCGTTAGCGGGAGGGCGGGGGAGCAGTACTTC. It encodes CASSVSGRAGEQYF.

The chain carries TRBV11-2 and TRBJ2-3; 8 nucleotides match TRBD2. CDR3 length: 16 amino acids. Trimming cost V 2 bases and J 1 base; bases outside gene matches: 5. The germline gives CDR1 SGHAT, CDR2 FQNNGV. The CDR3 sequence: CASSLFPAGGTDTQYF. For the CDR3, the DNA is TGTGCCAGCAGCTTATTCCCAGCGGGGGGCACAGATACGCAGTATTTT.

This clone was seen only once. The V gene is TRBV5-1, the J gene TRBJ2-2, with D maybe TRBD1 (7 bases). The CDR3 is 16 residues long. CDR1 is SGHRS and CDR2 is YFSETQ in the germline V gene. Trimming removed 4 bases from V and 3 bases from J, with 16 bases in between. CDR3 sequence reads: CASSVDRVADTGELFF. The CDR3 DNA reads TGCGCCAGCAGCGTCGACAGGGTAGCGGACACCGGGGAGCTGTTTTTT.

This chain uses TRBV18 with TRBJ2-3; 12 bases map to TRBD2. The CDR3 runs 17 residues. Per the germline V gene, CDR1 is KGHSH and CDR2 is LQKENI. V gave up 3 bases and J gave up 4 bases; unmatched junction bases: 8. The CDR3 spells CASSPPRLAGVADTQYF. The CDR3 nucleotides read TGTGCCAGCTCACCCCCCAGACTAGCGGGAGTTGCAGATACGCAGTATTTT.

This chain uses TRBV28 with TRBJ1-2, with 10 bases aligning to TRBD1. This CDR3 region has 14 residues. Looked up from germline, CDR1 is MDHEN and CDR2 is SYDVKM. Trimming removed 7 bases from V and 7 bases from J; junction bases left unmatched: 9. CDR3 protein: CASTLGTGETGYTF. CDR3 bases: TGTGCCAGCACCCTTGGGACAGGGGAGACTGGCTACACCTTC.

The chain uses TRBV10-3 and TRBJ2-1; 7 bases are a match to TRBD2. After removal of 0 bases from V and 5 bases from J, the junction contained 4 bases not matched to a gene. Germline V gene data show CDR1 as ENHRY and CDR2 as SYGVKD. The CDR3 length is 15 residues. The CDR3: CAISESLAAHNEQFF. The CDR3 nucleotides read TGTGCCATCAGTGAGTCGCTAGCGGCTCACAATGAGCAGTTCTTC.

V and J are TRBV7-6 and TRBJ2-2; D unclear. CDR1 and CDR2 (germline): SGHVS, FNYEAQ. Trimming shortened V by 1 base and J by 3 bases, and 6 bases separated the two germline ends. CDR3 length equals 14 residues. The CDR3 protein is CASSLGRDTGELFF. The CDR3 DNA sequence: TGTGCCAGCAGCTTAGGTCGGGACACCGGGGAGCTGTTTTTT. Using reference TRBV7-6 and TRBJ2-2 for the parts outside the CDR3, the full variable domain is GAGVSQSPRYKVTKRGQDVALRCDPISGHVSLYWYRQALGQGPEFLTYFNYEAQQDKSGLPNDRFSAERPEGSISTLTIQRTEQRDSAMYRCASSLGRDTGELFFGEGSRLTVL.

The gene calls are TRBV7-2 and TRBJ1-3, with TRBD1 identical over 7 bases. Germline V lookup: CDR1 SGHTA, CDR2 FQGNSA. This CDR3 has 15 residues. V was clipped by 2 bases and J by 0 bases; unmatched bases: 1. This CDR3 is CASSLRGLSGNTIYF. For the CDR3, the DNA is TGTGCCAGCAGCTTAAGGGGGCTCTCTGGAAACACCATATATTTT.

J is TRBJ2-1 and V is TRBV6-4; D perhaps matches TRBD1 (5 bases). Looked up from germline, CDR1 is MRHNA and CDR2 is SNTAGT. There are 15 residues in the CDR3. The V end was cut by 3 bases, the J end by 4 bases, with 13 bases between. The CDR3 DNA reads as TGTGCCAGCAGTGAGCAAGCAGGGTCTTACAATGAGCAGTTCTTC. It encodes CASSEQAGSYNEQFF.

The chain uses TRBV24-1 and TRBJ1-5; D is ambiguous. Germline V CDR1 and CDR2: KGHDR, SFDVKD. This CDR3 contains 14 residues. V was shortened by 4 bases and J by 5 bases, with 11 bases between the two germline ends. CDR3 residues: CATSDPGTYQPQHF. For the CDR3, the DNA is TGTGCCACCAGTGACCCGGGAACCTATCAGCCCCAGCATTTT.

The chain links TRBV6-5 to TRBJ1-2, with D possibly TRBD1 on 5 matching bases. The CDR3 consists of 13 residues. V was pared by 4 bases and J by 3 bases, with 9 bases between. Per the germline V gene, CDR1 is MNHEY and CDR2 is SVGAGI. The CDR3 DNA reads TGTGCCAGCAGTTCCGCGGGGCACTATGGCTACACCTTC. The encoded protein is CASSSAGHYGYTF.

The V and J genes are TRBV28 and TRBJ1-6; 10 nucleotides match TRBD1. The CDR3 runs 15 residues. The trim removed 9 bases at V and 9 bases at J, leaving 11 bases unmatched. Germline values: CDR1 MDHEN, CDR2 SYDVKM. The CDR3 reads CASHPPGQGRSPLHF. DNA for the CDR3: TGTGCCAGTCACCCTCCGGGACAGGGGCGTTCACCCCTCCACTTT.

This chain links TRBV29-1 with TRBJ2-7, with 10 bases that match TRBD1. J lost 3 bases, V lost 5 bases, and 10 bases had no gene match. Germline CDR1 reads SQVTM; CDR2 reads ANQGSEA. This CDR3 has 15 residues. CDR3 nucleotides: TGCAGCGTTCGTCCAGGGGGGACAGGGGACTACGAGCAGTACTTC. It encodes CSVRPGGTGDYEQYF.

The J gene is TRBJ1-3, the V gene TRBV25-1, with 7 bases lining up with TRBD1. V trimming: 4 bases; J trimming: 4 bases; junction bases outside the gene matches: 10. Germline lookup yields CDR1 MGHDK and CDR2 SYGVNS. The CDR3 is 16 amino acids. The CDR3 here is CASSGRQGESGNTIYF. The CDR3 coding sequence is TGTGCCAGCAGTGGACGACAGGGAGAATCGGGAAACACCATATATTTT.

This clone was picked up a small number of times. The chain employs TRBV4-1 and TRBJ1-6, with a possible D match to TRBD1 (6 bases). The length of the CDR3 is 16 residues. Germline V gives CDR1 MGHRA, CDR2 YSYEKL. V was shortened by 1 base and J by 10 bases, with 17 bases between the two germline ends. As DNA, the CDR3 is TGCGCCAGCAGCCAAGGGACCGGGGTAGGGGGATCACCCCTCCACTTT. It codes for CASSQGTGVGGSPLHF.

This clone was observed once. The chain is built from TRBV7-6 and TRBJ2-6, with 7 bases identical to TRBD2. V was pared by 1 base and J by 0 bases, with 15 bases of the junction left unmatched. The CDR3 loop spans 21 amino acids. The V gene's germline CDR1 is SGHVS and CDR2 FNYEAQ. The CDR3: CASSLEPSSGVTYSGANVLTF. CDR3 bases: TGTGCCAGCAGCTTAGAGCCCAGCAGCGGGGTGACTTACTCTGGGGCCAACGTCCTGACTTTC.

CDR3: CASSMRSGTTEAFF. The CDR3 nucleotides are TGTGCCAGTAGTATGAGGTCCGGGACAACTGAAGCTTTCTTT. The chain couples TRBV19 to TRBJ1-1; a possible D gene is TRBD1 (6 bases). The CDR3 spans 14 residues. Germline CDR1 LNHDA, CDR2 SQIVND (reference sequence). The germline V and J ends were trimmed by 3 bases and 5 bases, with 13 bases remaining between them.